This T cell receptor beta chain appears in the sequencing data of a study of cytomegalovirus exposure and HLA in healthy donors. The PCR ran on 60 Vbeta and 13 Jbeta primers. Generated by immunoSEQ multiplex PCR, the TCRdb table keeps only in-frame clones and is missing some. Among about 170,000 clones listed, 75% to 85% were seen once. The CDR3 sequence is 14 residues long. Germline V gene sequence: CDR1 SNHLY, CDR2 FYNNEI. The germline V and J ends were trimmed by 7 bases and 2 bases, with 15 bases remaining between them. This clone appeared a few times. This receptor was taken from a female donor in good health and CMV-seronegative. The chain has TRBV2 and TRBJ2-7; tentative D call: TRBD2 (7 bases). Sequenced material: PBMCs. The CDR3 DNA reads TGTGCCAGCACTAGGGGGGGGACAACCTACGAGCAGTACTTC. Its protein is CASTRGGTTYEQYF.